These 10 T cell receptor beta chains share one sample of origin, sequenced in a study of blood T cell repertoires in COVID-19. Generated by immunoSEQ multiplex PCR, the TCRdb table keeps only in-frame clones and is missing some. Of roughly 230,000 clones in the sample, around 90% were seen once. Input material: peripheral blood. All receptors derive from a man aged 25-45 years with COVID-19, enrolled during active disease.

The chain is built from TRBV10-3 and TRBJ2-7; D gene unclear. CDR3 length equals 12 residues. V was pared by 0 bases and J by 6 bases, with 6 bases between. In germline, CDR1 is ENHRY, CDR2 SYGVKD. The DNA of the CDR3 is TGTGCCATCAGTGAGTCCTCGTCCGAGCAGTACTTC. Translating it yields CAISESSSEQYF.

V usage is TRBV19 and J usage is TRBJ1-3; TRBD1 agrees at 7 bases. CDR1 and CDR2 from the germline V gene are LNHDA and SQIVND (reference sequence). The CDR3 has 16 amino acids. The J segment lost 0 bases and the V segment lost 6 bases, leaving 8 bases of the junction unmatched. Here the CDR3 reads CASSDLDRYSGNTIYF. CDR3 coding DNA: TGTGCCAGTAGCGACCTGGACAGGTACTCTGGAAACACCATATATTTT.

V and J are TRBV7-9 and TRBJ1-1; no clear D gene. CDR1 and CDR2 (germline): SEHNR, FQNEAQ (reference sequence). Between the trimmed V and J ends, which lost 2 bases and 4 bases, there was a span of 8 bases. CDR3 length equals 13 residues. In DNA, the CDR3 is TGTGCCAGCAGCTTATCAGGTTCCACTGAAGCTTTCTTT. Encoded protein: CASSLSGSTEAFF.

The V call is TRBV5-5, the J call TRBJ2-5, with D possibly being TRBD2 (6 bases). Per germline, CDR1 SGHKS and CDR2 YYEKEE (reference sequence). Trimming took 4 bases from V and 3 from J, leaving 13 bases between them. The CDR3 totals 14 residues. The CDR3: CASSANSGEETQYF. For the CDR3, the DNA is TGTGCCAGCAGCGCGAATAGCGGAGAAGAGACCCAGTACTTC.

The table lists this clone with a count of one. CDR3 DNA sequence: TGTGCTAGTGGCCCATACAGGGGGCCGAATGAGCAGTTCTTC. This encodes CASGPYRGPNEQFF. The rearrangement joins TRBV12-5 to TRBJ2-1; 9 positions match TRBD1. The V gene end was trimmed by 6 bases and the J gene end by 7 bases; junction bases not matched to a gene: 7. This CDR3 is 14 amino acids long. Germline V CDR1 and CDR2: LGHNT, FRNRAP.

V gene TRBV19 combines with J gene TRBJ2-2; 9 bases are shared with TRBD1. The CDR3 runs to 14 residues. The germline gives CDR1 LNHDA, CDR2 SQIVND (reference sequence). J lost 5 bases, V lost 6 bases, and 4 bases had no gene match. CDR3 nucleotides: TGTGCCAGTAGCCCGACAGGGGGAACCGGGGAGCTGTTTTTT. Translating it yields CASSPTGGTGELFF.

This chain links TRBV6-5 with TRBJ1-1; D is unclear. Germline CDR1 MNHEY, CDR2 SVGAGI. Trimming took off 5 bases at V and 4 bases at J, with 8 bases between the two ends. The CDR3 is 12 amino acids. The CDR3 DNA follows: TGTGCCAGCAGTCCCATGGCCACTGAAGCTTTCTTT. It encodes CASSPMATEAFF.

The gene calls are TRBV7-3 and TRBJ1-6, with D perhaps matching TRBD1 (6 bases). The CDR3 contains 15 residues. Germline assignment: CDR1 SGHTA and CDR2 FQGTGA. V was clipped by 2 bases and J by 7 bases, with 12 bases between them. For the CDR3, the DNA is TGTGCCAGCAGCTTACAAACAGGGTCAAATTCACCCCTCCACTTT. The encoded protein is CASSLQTGSNSPLHF.

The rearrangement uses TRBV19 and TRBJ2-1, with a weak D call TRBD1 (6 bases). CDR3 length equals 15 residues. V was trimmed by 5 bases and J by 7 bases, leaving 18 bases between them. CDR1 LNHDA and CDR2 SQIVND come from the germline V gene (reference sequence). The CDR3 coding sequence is TGTGCCAGTAGTTCCCATCCCGCAGGGGAGAATGAGCAGTTCTTC. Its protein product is CASSSHPAGENEQFF.

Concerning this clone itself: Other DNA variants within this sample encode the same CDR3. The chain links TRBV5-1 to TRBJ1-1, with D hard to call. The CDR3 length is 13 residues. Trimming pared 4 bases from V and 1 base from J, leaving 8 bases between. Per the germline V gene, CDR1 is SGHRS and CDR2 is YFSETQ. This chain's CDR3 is CASSPGGNTEAFF. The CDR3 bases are TGCGCCAGCAGCCCCGGCGGGAACACTGAAGCTTTCTTT.